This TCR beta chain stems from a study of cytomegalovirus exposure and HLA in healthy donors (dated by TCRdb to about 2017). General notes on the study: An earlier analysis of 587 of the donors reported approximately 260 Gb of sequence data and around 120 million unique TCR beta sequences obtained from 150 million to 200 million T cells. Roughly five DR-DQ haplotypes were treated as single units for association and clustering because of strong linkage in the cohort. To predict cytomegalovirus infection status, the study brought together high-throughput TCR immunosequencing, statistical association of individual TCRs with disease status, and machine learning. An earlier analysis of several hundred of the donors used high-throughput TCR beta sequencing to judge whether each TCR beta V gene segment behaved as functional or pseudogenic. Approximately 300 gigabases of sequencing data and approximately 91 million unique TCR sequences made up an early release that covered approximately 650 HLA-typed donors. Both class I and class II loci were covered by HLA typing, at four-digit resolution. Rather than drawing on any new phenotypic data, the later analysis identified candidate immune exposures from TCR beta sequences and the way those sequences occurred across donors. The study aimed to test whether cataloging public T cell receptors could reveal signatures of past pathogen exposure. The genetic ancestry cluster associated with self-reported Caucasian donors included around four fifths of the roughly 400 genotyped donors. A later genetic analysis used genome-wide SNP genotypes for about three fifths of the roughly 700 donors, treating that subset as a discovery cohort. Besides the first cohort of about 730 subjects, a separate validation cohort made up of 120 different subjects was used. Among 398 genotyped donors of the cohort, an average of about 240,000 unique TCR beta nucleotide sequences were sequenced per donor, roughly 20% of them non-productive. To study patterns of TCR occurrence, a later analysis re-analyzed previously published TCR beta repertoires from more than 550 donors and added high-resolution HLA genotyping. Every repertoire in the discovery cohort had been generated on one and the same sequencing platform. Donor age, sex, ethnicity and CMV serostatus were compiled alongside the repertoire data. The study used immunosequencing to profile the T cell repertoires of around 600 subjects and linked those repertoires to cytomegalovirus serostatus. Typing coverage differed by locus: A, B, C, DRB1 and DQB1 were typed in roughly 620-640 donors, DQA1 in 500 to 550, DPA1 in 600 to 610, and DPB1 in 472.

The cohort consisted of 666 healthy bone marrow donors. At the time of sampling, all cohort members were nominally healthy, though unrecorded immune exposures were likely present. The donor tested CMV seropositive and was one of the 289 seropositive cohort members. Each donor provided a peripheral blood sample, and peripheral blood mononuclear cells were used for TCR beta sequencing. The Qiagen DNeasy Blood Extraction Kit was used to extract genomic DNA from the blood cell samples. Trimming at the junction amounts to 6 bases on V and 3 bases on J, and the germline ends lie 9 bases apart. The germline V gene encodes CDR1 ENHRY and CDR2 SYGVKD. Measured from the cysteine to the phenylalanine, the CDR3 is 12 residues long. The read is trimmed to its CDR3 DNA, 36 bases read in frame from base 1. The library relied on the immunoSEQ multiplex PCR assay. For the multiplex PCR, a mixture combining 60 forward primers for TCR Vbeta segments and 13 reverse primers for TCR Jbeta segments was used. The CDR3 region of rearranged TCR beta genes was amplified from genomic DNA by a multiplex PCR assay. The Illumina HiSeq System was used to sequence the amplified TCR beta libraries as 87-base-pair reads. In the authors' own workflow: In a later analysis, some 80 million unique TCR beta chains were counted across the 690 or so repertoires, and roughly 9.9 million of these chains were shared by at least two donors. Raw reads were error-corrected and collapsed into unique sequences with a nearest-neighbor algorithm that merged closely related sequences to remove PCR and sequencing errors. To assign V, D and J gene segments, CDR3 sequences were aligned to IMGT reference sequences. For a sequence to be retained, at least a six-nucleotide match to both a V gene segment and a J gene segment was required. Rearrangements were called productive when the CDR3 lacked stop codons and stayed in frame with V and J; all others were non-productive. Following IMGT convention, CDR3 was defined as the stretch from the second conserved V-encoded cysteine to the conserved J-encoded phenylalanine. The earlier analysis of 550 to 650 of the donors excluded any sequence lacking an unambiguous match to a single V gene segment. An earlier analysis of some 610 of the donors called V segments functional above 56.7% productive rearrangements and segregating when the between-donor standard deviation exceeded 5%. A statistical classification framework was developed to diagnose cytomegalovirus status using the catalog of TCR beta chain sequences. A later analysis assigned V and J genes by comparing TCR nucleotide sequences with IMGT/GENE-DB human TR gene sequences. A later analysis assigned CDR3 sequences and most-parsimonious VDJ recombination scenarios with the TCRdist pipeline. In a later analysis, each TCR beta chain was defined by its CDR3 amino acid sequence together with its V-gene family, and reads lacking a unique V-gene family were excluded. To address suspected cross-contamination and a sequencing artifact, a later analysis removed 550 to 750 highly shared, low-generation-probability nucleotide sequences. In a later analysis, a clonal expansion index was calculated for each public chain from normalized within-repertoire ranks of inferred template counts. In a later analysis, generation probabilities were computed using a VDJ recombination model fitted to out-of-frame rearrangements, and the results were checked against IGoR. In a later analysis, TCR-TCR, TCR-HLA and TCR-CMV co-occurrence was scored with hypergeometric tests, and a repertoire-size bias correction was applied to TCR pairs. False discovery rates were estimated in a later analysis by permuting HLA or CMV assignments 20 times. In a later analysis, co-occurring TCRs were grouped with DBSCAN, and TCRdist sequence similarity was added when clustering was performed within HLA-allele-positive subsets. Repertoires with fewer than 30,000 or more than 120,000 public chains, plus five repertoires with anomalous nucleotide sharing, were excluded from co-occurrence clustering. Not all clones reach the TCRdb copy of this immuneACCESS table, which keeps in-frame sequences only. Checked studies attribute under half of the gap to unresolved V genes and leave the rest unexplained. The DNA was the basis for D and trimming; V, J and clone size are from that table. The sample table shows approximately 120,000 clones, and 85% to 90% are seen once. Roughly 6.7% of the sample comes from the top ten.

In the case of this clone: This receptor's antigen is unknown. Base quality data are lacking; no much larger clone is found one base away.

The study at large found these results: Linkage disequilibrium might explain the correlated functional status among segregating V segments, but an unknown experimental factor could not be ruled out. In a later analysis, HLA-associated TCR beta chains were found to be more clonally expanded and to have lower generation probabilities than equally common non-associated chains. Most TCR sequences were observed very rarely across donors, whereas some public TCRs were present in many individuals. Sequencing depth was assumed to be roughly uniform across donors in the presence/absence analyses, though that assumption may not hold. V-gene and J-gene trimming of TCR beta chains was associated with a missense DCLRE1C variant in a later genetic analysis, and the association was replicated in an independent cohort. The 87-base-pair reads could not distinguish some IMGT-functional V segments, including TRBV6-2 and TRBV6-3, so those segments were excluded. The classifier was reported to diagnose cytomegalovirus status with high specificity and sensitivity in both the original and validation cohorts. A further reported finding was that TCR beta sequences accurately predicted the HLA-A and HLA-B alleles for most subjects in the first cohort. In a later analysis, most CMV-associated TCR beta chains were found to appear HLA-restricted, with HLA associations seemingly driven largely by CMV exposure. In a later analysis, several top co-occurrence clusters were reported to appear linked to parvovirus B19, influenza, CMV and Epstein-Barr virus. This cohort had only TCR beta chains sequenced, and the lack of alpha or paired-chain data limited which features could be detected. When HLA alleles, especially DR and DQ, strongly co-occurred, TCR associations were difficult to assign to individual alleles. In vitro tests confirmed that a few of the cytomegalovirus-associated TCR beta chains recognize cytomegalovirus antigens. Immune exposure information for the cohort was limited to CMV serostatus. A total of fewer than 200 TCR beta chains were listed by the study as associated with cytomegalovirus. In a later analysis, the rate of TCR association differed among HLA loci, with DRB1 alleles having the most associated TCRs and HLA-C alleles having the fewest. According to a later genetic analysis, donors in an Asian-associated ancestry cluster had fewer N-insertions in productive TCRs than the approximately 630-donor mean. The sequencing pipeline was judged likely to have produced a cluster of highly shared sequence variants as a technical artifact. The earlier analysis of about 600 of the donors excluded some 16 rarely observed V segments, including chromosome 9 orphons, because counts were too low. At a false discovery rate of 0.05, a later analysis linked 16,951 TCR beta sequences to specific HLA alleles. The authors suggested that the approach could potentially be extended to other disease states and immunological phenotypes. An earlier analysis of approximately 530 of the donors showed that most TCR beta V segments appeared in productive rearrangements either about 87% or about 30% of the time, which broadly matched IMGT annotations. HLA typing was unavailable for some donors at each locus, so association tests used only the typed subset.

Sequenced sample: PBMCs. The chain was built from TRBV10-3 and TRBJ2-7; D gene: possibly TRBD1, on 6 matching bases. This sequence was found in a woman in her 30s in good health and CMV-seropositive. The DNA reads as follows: TGTGCCATCAGCCAACAGGGCTACGAGCAGTACTTC. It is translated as CAISQQGYEQYF.